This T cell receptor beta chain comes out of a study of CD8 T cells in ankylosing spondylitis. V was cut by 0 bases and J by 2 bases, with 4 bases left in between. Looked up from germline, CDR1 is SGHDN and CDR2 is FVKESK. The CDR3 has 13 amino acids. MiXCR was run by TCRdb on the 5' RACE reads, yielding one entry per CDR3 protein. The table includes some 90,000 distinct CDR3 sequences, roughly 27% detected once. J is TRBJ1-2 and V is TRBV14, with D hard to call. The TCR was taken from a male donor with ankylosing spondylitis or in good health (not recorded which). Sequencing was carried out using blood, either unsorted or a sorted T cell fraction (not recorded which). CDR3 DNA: TGTGCCAGCAGCCAAGACAGGAACTATGGCTACACCTTC. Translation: CASSQDRNYGYTF. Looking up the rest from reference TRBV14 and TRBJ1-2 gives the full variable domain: EAGVTQFPSHSVIEKGQTVTLRCDPISGHDNLYWYRRVMGKEIKFLLHFVKESKQDESGMPNNRFLAERTGGTYSTLKVQPAELEDSGVYFCASSQDRNYGYTFGSGTRLTVV.